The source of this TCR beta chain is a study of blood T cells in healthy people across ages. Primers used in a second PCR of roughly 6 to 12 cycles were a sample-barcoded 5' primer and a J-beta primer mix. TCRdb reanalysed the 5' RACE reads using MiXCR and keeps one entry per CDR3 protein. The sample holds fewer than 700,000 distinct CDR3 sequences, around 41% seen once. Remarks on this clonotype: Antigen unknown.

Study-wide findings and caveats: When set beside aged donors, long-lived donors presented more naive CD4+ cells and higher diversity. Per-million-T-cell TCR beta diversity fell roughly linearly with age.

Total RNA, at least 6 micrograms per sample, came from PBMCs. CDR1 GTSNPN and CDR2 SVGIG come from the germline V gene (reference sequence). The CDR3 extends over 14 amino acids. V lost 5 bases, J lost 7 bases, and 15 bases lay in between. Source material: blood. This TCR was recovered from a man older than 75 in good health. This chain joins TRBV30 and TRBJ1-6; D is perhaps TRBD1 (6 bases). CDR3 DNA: TGTGCCTGGCAACAATGGGGGGCGAATTCACCCCTCCACTTT. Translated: CAWQQWGANSPLHF.